Below, 23 T cell receptor beta chains from the same sample are listed, as sequenced in a study of T cell responses to AZD1222 COVID-19 vaccine. Sequencing used immunoSEQ multiplex PCR; TCRdb keeps in-frame clones, though not all of them. The table has roughly 44,000 clones, 83% seen once. The sequenced sample was peripheral blood, obtained on day 0 of AZD1222 vaccination. These receptors all come from an adult in good health.

Regarding this clone: Lacking the conserved final phenylalanine or tryptophan, this CDR3 likely reflects a read error. This chain links TRBV28 with TRBJ1-5; possibly TRBD1 for D (5 bases). There are 14 residues in the CDR3. Trimming took 7 bases from V and 0 from J, leaving 10 bases between them. Germline-derived CDR1 and CDR2 are MDHEN and SYDVKM. The CDR3 nucleotides are TGTGCCAGCAAGGAGGGGTATAGCAATCAGCCCCAGCATCTT. This encodes CASKEGYSNQPQHL.

This sequence joins TRBV7-9 and TRBJ2-1; D is uncertain. The germline V gene has CDR1 SEHNR and CDR2 FQNEAQ (reference sequence). Trimming shortened V by 4 bases and J by 4 bases, and 8 bases separated the two germline ends. This CDR3 comprises 13 residues. The CDR3 DNA is TGTGCCAGCAGCTCCGGGTTATACAATGAGCAGTTCTTC. Translated, it gives CASSSGLYNEQFF.

This clone was seen only once. The gene calls are TRBV14 and TRBJ1-6; D not resolved. The CDR3 extends over 13 amino acids. The germline V gene has CDR1 SGHDN and CDR2 FVKESK. V was pared by 3 bases and J by 8 bases, with 8 bases between. This CDR3 is CASSHIKDSPLHF. CDR3 DNA sequence: TGTGCCAGCAGCCATATCAAGGATTCACCCCTCCACTTT.

The rearrangement joins TRBV30 to TRBJ2-2; D remains unclear. V lost 5 bases, J lost 4 bases, and 8 bases lay in between. The germline gives CDR1 GTSNPN, CDR2 SVGIG (reference sequence). The CDR3 length is 12 residues. The CDR3: CAWGRGTGELFF. CDR3 coding DNA: TGTGCCTGGGGTCGAGGCACCGGGGAGCTGTTTTTT.

This clone has only a few counts. The chain joins TRBV19 to TRBJ2-5, with 7 bases fitting TRBD2. This CDR3 has 15 residues. Trimming removed 3 bases from V and 5 bases from J; junction bases left unmatched: 9. Germline V lookup: CDR1 LNHDA, CDR2 SQIVND (reference sequence). CDR3 region: CASSMGSGGRETQYF. In nucleotides, the CDR3 is TGTGCCAGTAGTATGGGATCGGGAGGCCGGGAGACCCAGTACTTC.

V gene TRBV12-3 or TRBV12-4 combines with J gene TRBJ1-5, with 9 bases lining up with TRBD1. The CDR3 is 13 amino acids. V was pared by 6 bases and J by 9 bases, with 6 bases of the junction left unmatched. Here the CDR3 reads CASRETGGRPQHF. DNA of the CDR3: TGTGCCAGCAGGGAGACAGGGGGAAGGCCCCAGCATTTT.

This clone was seen just once. The chain links TRBV19 to TRBJ1-2; D is possibly TRBD1 (5 bases). The length of the CDR3 is 14 residues. Germline V gives CDR1 LNHDA, CDR2 SQIVND (reference sequence). V lost 4 bases to trimming and J lost 3 bases, with 12 bases between them. The CDR3 region is CASSSTMTDYGYTF. The CDR3 region has the DNA TGTGCCAGTAGTAGTACGATGACAGACTATGGCTACACCTTC.

The chain couples TRBV11-2 to TRBJ2-1, with D possibly TRBD2 on 7 matching bases. Germline CDR1 is SGHAT and CDR2 is FQNNGV. The V and J ends lost 5 bases and 9 bases respectively, with 11 bases between them. This CDR3 region has 12 residues. CDR3 coding DNA: TGTGCCAGCAGCATAAGGGGGGGTGAGCAGTTCTTC. Amino acids: CASSIRGGEQFF.

The V gene is TRBV4-2, the J gene TRBJ1-6; no clear D. V lost 1 base and J 8 bases, leaving 12 bases between the germline ends. From germline, CDR1 is LGHNA and CDR2 YNFKEQ. The CDR3 runs 15 residues. Here the CDR3 DNA reads TGTGCCAGCAGCCAAGGTGTCAACCCGGATTCACCCCTCCACTTT. Its translation: CASSQGVNPDSPLHF.

This chain connects TRBV19 to TRBJ1-6; D not certain. Germline V gene lookup returns CDR1 LNHDA and CDR2 SQIVND (reference sequence). V lost 6 bases to trimming and J lost 0 bases, with 6 bases between them. This CDR3 spans 14 amino acids. The CDR3 region is CASRGSSYNSPLHF. CDR3 DNA: TGTGCCAGTAGGGGCAGCTCCTATAATTCACCCCTCCACTTT.

This clone was seen just once. V is TRBV12-5 and J is TRBJ2-1; possibly TRBD1 for D (6 bases). Germline V CDR1 and CDR2: LGHNT, FRNRAP. The CDR3 runs 13 residues. With 1 base removed from V and 13 bases from J, the gap between germline ends came to 14 bases. The CDR3 sequence: CASGLAEQGKQFF. DNA for the CDR3: TGTGCTAGTGGTTTGGCTGAACAGGGAAAACAGTTCTTC.

The table lists this clone with a few counts. The genes are TRBV7-9 and TRBJ1-1, with D uncertain. Trimming took off 4 bases at V and 1 base at J, with 4 bases between the two ends. From germline, CDR1 is SEHNR and CDR2 FQNEAQ (reference sequence). The CDR3 extends over 12 amino acids. CDR3 DNA: TGTGCCAGCAGCTGGGCGAACACTGAAGCTTTCTTT. This gives the protein CASSWANTEAFF. Using reference TRBV7-9 and TRBJ1-1 for the parts outside the CDR3, the full variable domain is DTGVSQNPRHKITKRGQNVTFRCDPISEHNRLYWYRQTLGQGPEFLTYFQNEAQLEKSRLLSDRFSAERPKGSFSTLEIQRTEQGDSAMYLCASSWANTEAFFGQGTRLTVV.

This clone showed up just a few times. This chain joins TRBV28 and TRBJ1-5, with D tentatively TRBD1 (5 bases). This CDR3 is 14 amino acids long. From germline, CDR1 is MDHEN and CDR2 SYDVKM. Trimming took 7 bases from V and 7 from J, leaving 17 bases between them. The CDR3 spells CASTPGRMGQPQHF. The CDR3 DNA is TGTGCCAGCACCCCGGGACGGATGGGGCAGCCCCAGCATTTT.

V and J are TRBV3-1 (or the pseudogene TRBV3-2) and TRBJ1-2; 7 bases match TRBD1. This CDR3 is built from 15 residues. The V gene end was trimmed by 4 bases and the J gene end by 8 bases; junction bases not matched to a gene: 13. CDR1 and CDR2 from the germline V gene are LGHDT and YNNKEL (reference sequence). The chain's CDR3 is CASSLQNEGAWGYTF. The CDR3 DNA is TGTGCCAGCAGCCTCCAAAACGAGGGGGCGTGGGGCTACACCTTC.

The chain links TRBV28 to TRBJ2-7; TRBD2 agrees at 9 bases. Germline V gene data show CDR1 as MDHEN and CDR2 as SYDVKM. Germline trimming cut 6 bases from V and 6 bases from J; bases unmatched to any gene: 12. This CDR3 contains 15 residues. CDR3: CASSTAAGGSLEQYF. The CDR3 nucleotides are TGTGCCAGCAGCACCGCCGCGGGAGGGAGTCTCGAGCAGTACTTC. Full variable domain (missing parts from reference TRBV28 and TRBJ2-7): DVKVTQSSRYLVKRTGEKVFLECVQDMDHENMFWYRQDPGLGLRLIYFSYDVKMKEKGDIPEGYSVSREKKERFSLILESASTNQTSMYLCASSTAAGGSLEQYFGPGTRLTVT.

This clone was picked up one time. The V call is TRBV4-3, the J call TRBJ1-6; D gene unclear. Germline-derived CDR1 and CDR2 are LGHNA and YSLEER. Between the trimmed V and J ends, which lost 0 bases and 5 bases, there was a span of 8 bases. The CDR3 consists of 15 residues. In nucleotides, the CDR3 is TGCGCCAGCAGCCAAGATGGGGATGATAATTCACCCCTCCACTTT. This translates into CASSQDGDDNSPLHF.

V usage is TRBV19 and J usage is TRBJ2-3; D gene ambiguous. The germline V gene encodes CDR1 LNHDA and CDR2 SQIVND (reference sequence). V dropped 3 bases and J dropped 0 bases, with 10 bases sitting between them. The CDR3 contains 15 residues. CDR3 region: CASSIWITSTDTQYF. As DNA, the CDR3 is TGTGCCAGTAGTATCTGGATCACTAGCACAGATACGCAGTATTTT.

The V call is TRBV20-1, the J call TRBJ1-2; D call uncertain. The germline V gene encodes CDR1 DFQATT and CDR2 SNEGSKA (reference sequence). The V end was cut by 6 bases, the J end by 4 bases, with 9 bases between. The CDR3 sequence is 11 residues long. The CDR3 sequence: CSATPIYGYTF. CDR3 bases: TGCAGTGCCACCCCCATCTATGGCTACACCTTC.

This chain connects TRBV7-9 to TRBJ2-2; no definite D call. Germline V lookup: CDR1 SEHNR, CDR2 FQNEAQ (reference sequence). The V end was cut by 2 bases, the J end by 4 bases, with 14 bases between. The CDR3 runs 16 residues. The CDR3 DNA reads as TGTGCCAGCAGCTTATCCCAGGTGATGGGCACCGGGGAGCTGTTTTTT. Translated: CASSLSQVMGTGELFF.

The chain combines TRBV28 with TRBJ2-2; tentative D call: TRBD2 (6 bases). The V gene lost 6 bases and the J gene lost 7 bases, with 21 bases spanning the gap. The CDR3 has 16 amino acids. Germline CDR1 is MDHEN and CDR2 is SYDVKM. The CDR3 DNA reads as TGTGCCAGCAGACTCGGCGGGATGGGGGTGGTCGGGGAGCTGTTTTTT. It encodes CASRLGGMGVVGELFF.

This clone appeared many times. Additional DNA sequences in this sample encode the identical CDR3. The chain has TRBV10-1 and TRBJ2-7; tentative D call: TRBD1 (5 bases). The V gene's germline CDR1 is WNHNN and CDR2 SYGVQD (reference sequence). V was cut by 5 bases and J by 6 bases, with 11 bases left in between. This CDR3 comprises 12 residues. The CDR3 nucleotides are TGCGCCAGCAGTAGGGGATCGAGCGAGCAGTACTTC. Protein sequence: CASSRGSSEQYF.

V is TRBV3-1 (or the pseudogene TRBV3-2) and J is TRBJ2-7; D possibly corresponds to TRBD2 (7 bases). This CDR3 region has 14 residues. Germline V CDR1 and CDR2: LGHDT, YNNKEL (reference sequence). With 4 bases removed from V and 6 bases from J, the gap between germline ends came to 16 bases. The CDR3 coding sequence is TGTGCCAGCAGCCGGGGGGGCTTGCCGACCGAGCAGTACTTC. It codes for CASSRGGLPTEQYF.

This rearrangement joins TRBV7-9 to TRBJ2-7; 8 nucleotides match TRBD1. V gave up 5 bases and J gave up 0 bases; unmatched junction bases: 9. The CDR3 extends over 16 amino acids. Germline CDR1 reads SEHNR; CDR2 reads FQNEAQ (reference sequence). The CDR3 DNA is TGTGCCAGCAGCCCACCGGACAGGGTTAGCTCCTACGAGCAGTACTTC. Its translation: CASSPPDRVSSYEQYF.